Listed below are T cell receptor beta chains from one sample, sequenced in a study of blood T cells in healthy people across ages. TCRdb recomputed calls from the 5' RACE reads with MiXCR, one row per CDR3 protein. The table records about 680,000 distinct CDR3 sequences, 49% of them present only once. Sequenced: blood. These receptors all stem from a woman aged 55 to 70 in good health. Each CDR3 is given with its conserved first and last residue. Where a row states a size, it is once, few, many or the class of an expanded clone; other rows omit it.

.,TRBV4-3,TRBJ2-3,CASSQEEWHTQYF
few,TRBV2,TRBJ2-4,CASSSGGGGIQYF
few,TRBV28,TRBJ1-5,CASSFRRQYSNQPQHF
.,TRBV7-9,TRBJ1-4,CASSITDRGLFF
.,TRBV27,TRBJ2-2,CASRTGKGELFF
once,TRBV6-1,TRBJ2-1,CASFSGLAGDDEQFF
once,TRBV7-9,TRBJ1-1,CASSLVGETEAFF
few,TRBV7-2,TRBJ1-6,CASREGQYNSPLHF
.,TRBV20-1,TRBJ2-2,CSAKTDRANTGELFF
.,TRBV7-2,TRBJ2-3,CASTIGLAGTTDTQYF
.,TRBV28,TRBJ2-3,CASSSLLTDRDSEDTQYF
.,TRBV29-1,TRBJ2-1,CSVDAYPSYNEQFF
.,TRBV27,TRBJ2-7,CASSLLGAGGRIYEQYF
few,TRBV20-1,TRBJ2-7,CSAPTSGIDEQYF
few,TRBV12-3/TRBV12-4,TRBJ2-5,CASSLGTNQETQYF
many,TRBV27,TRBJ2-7,CASSFQVAYEQYF
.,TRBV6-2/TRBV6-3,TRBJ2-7,CASSLRTWDQDYEQYF
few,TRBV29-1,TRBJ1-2,CSVHRTGQLNYGYTF
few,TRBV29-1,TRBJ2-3,CSVEDPKVATDTQYF
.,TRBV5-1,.,CASSLYATGNEQFF
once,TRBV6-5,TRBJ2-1,CASSYGASGRALGEQFF
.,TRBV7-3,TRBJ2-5,CASSFTGGPQYF
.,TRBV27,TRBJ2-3,CASRRTSGPPGYF
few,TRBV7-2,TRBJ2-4,CASSFRLAKNIQYF
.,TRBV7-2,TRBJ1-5,CASSLEEGLSQPQHF
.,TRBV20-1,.,CSAPRWESYEQYF
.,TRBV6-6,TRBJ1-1,CASRRAEAEAFF
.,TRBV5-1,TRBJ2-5,CASSVTTRGPAQYF
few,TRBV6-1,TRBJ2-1,CASSRGLAGAAGYNEQFF
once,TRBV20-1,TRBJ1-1,CSARVGTGAQRGAFF
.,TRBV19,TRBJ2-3,CASRAGTTDTQYF
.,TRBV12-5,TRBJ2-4,CARLGEKNIQYF
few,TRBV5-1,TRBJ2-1,CASSPGLAETIYNEQFF
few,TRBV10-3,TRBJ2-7,CAVRGLESSYEQYF
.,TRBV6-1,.,CASNPRTGGGEQYF